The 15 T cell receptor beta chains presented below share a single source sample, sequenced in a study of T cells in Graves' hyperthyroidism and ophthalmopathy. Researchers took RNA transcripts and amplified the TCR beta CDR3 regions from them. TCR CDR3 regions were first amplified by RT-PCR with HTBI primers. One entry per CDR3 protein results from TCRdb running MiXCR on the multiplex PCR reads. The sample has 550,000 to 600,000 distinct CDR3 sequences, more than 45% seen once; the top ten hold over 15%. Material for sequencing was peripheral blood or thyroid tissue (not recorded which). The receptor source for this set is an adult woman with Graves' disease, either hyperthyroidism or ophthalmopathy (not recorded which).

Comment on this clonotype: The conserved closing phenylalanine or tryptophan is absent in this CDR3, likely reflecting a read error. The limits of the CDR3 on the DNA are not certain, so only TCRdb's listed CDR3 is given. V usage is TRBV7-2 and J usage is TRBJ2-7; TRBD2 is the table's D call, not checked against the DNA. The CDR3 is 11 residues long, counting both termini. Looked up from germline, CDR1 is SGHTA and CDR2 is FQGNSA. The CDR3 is CASSLVGGGRS.

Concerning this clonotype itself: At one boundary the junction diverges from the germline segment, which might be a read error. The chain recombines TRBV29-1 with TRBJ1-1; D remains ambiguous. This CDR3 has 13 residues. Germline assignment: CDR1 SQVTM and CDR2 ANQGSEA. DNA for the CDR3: TGCAGCGCTGAAGGGCATCTGAACACTGAAGCTTTCTTT. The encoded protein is CSAEGHLNTEAFF.

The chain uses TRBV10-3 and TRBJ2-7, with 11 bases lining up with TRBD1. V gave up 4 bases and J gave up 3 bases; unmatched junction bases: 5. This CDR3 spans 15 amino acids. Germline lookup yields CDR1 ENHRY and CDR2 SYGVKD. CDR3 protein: CAISGTGTGGYEQYF. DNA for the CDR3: TGTGCCATCAGTGGGACCGGGACAGGGGGCTACGAGCAGTACTTC.

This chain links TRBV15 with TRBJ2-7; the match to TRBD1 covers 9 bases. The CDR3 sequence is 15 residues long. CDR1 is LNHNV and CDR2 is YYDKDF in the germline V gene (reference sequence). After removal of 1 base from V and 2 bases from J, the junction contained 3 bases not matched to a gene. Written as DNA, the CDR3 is TGTGCCACCAGCAGAGGGGACAGGGAACCCTACGAGCAGTACTTC. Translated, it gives CATSRGDREPYEQYF.

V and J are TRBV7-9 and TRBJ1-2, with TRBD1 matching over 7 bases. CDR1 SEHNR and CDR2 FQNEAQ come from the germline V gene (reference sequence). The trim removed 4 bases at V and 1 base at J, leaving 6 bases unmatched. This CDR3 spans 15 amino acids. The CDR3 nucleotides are TGTGCCAGCAGCTCCCCGGGACAGAATAACTATGGCTACACCTTC. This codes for CASSSPGQNNYGYTF.

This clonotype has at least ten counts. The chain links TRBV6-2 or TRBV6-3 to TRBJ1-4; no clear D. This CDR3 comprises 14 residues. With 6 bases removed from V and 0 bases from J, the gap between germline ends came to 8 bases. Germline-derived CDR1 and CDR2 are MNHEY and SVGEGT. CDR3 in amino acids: CASSQPATNEKLFF. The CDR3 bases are TGTGCCAGCAGCCAACCTGCAACTAATGAAAAACTGTTTTTT.

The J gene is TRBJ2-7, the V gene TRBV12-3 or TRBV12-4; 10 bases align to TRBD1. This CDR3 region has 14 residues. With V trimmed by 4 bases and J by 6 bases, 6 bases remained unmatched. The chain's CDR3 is CASSWPGQGPEQYF. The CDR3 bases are TGTGCCAGCAGTTGGCCGGGACAGGGGCCCGAGCAGTACTTC.

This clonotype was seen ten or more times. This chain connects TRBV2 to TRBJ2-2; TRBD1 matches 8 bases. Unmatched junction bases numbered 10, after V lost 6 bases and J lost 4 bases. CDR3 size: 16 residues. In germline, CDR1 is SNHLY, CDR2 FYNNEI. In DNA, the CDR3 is TGTGCCAGCAGGAGGACAGGGACGGTGCGCACCGGGGAGCTGTTTTTT. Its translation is CASRRTGTVRTGELFF.

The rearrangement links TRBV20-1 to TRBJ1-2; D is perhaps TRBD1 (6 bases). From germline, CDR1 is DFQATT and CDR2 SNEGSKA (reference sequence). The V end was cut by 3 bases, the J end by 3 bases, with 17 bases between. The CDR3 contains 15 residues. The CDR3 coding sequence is TGCAGTGCTAGCGAGGGTGGGGGCGCCGACTATGGCTACACCTTC. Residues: CSASEGGGADYGYTF.

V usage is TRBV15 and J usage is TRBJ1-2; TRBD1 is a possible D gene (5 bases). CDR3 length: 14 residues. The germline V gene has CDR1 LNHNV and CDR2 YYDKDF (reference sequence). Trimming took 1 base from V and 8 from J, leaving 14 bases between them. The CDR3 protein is CATSRGSGTSGYTF. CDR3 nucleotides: TGTGCCACCAGCAGAGGTAGTGGGACTAGCGGCTACACCTTC.

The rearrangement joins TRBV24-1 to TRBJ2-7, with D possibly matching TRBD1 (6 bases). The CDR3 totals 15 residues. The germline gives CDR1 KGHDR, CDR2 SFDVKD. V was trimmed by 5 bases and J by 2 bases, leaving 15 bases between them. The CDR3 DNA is TGTGCCACCAGTGCTAGACCCGGGACAACCTACGAGCAGTACTTC. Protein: CATSARPGTTYEQYF.

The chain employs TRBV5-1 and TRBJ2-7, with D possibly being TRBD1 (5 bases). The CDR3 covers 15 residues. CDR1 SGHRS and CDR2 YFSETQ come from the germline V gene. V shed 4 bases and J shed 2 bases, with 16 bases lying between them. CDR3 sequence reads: CASSRCPRVTYEQYF. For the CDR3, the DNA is TGCGCCAGCAGCCGCTGCCCCAGGGTAACCTACGAGCAGTACTTC.

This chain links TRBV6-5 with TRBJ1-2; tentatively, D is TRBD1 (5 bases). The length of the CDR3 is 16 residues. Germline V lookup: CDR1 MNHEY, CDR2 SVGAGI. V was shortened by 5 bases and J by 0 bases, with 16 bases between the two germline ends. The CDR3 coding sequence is TGTGCCAGCAGTGGGACGGGGCAGAATCCTAACTATGGCTACACCTTC. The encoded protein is CASSGTGQNPNYGYTF.

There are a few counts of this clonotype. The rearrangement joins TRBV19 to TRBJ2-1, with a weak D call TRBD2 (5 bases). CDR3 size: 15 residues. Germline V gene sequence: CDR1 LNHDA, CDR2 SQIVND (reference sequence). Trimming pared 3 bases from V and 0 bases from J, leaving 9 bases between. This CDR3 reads CASSIEGSSYNEQFF. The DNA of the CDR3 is TGTGCCAGTAGTATTGAGGGTAGCTCCTACAATGAGCAGTTCTTC.

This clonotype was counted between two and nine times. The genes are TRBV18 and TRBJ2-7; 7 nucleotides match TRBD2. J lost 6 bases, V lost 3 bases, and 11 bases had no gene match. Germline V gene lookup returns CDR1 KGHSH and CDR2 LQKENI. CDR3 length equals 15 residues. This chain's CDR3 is CASSPTGGLSSEQYF. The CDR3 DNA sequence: TGTGCCAGCTCACCCACTGGGGGACTATCCAGCGAGCAGTACTTC.